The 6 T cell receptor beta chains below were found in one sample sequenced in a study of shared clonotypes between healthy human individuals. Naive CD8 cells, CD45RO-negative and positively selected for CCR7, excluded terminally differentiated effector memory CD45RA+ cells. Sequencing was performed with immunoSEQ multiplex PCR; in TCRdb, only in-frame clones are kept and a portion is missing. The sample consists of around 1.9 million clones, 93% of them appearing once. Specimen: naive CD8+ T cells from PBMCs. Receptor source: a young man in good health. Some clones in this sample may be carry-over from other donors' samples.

CDR3 DNA: TGTGCCAGCAGTCCAGGGCACTCTAACACCGGGGAGCTGTTTTTT. It specifies CASSPGHSNTGELFF. The chain recombines TRBV6-1 with TRBJ2-2; D perhaps matches TRBD1 (5 bases). Germline V gene sequence: CDR1 MNHNS, CDR2 SASEGT. This CDR3 is built from 15 residues. V lost 5 bases and J lost 2, with 12 bases in between.

The CDR3 is CASSFPRLAGVAGELFF. In DNA, the CDR3 is TGTGCCAGCAGCTTCCCCAGACTAGCGGGAGTAGCCGGGGAGCTGTTTTTT. The chain couples TRBV7-9 to TRBJ2-2, with TRBD2 identical over 12 bases. Germline CDR1 and CDR2: SEHNR and FQNEAQ (reference sequence). This CDR3 has 17 residues. The junction had 8 bases not matched to a gene; V was cut back by 3 bases and J by 6 bases.

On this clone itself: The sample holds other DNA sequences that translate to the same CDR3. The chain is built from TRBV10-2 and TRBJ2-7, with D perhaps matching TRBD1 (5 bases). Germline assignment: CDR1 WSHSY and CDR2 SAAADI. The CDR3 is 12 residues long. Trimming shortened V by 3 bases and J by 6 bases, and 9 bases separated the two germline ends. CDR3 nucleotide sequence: TGCGCCAGCAGTGACAGGGTTGGCGAGCAGTACTTC. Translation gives CASSDRVGEQYF.

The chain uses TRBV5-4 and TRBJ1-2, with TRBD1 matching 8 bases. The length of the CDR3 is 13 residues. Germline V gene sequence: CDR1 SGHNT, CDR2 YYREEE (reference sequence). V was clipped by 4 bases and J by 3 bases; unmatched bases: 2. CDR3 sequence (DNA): TGTGCCAGCAGCCCAGGGGGCCACTATGGCTACACCTTC. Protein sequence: CASSPGGHYGYTF.

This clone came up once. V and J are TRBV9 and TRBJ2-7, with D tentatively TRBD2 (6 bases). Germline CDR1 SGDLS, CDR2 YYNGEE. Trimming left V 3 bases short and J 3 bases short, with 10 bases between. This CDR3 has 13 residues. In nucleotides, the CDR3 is TGTGCCAGCAGCGGCGGGACTGTCTACGAGCAGTACTTC. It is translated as CASSGGTVYEQYF.

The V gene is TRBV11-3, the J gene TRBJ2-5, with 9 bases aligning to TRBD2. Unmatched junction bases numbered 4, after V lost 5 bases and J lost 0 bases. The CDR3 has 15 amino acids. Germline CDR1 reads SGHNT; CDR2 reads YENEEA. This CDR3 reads CASSGGRGYQETQYF. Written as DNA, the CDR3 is TGTGCCAGCAGCGGCGGGAGGGGGTACCAAGAGACCCAGTACTTC.